This entry lists 12 T cell receptor beta chains sequenced from one sample in a study of cytomegalovirus exposure and HLA in healthy donors. A multiplex PCR was run with 60 Vbeta primers and 13 Jbeta primers. TCRdb's copy holds only in-frame clones and misses some; the assay was immunoSEQ multiplex PCR. The sample contains around 200,000 clones, around 80% of which appear only once. The sequenced sample consisted of PBMCs. The receptors shown here come from a woman aged 55-75 years in good health and CMV-seropositive.

The chain combines TRBV7-9 with TRBJ1-4, with D tentatively TRBD1 (6 bases). Trimming cost V 8 bases and J 8 bases, with 12 bases left between them. The germline V gene encodes CDR1 SEHNR and CDR2 FQNEAQ (reference sequence). The CDR3 spans 12 residues. CDR3 nucleotides: TGTGCCAGCTCGACGGGGGGCGAAAAACTGTTTTTT. It codes for CASSTGGEKLFF. Looking up the rest from reference TRBV7-9 and TRBJ1-4 gives the full variable domain: DTGVSQNPRHKITKRGQNVTFRCDPISEHNRLYWYRQTLGQGPEFLTYFQNEAQLEKSRLLSDRFSAERPKGSFSTLEIQRTEQGDSAMYLCASSTGGEKLFFGSGTQLSVL.

Remarks on this clone: Sequence at one end of the junction differs from germline and may be a read error. V is TRBV14 and J is TRBJ2-5; weak D call: TRBD1 (5 bases). The CDR3 has 14 residues. Per the germline V gene, CDR1 is SGHDN and CDR2 is FVKESK. CDR3 sequence: CASSPSRQQGTQYF. CDR3 DNA sequence: TGTGCCAGCAGTCCCTCCCGACAGCAAGGGACCCAGTACTTC. Using reference TRBV14 and TRBJ2-5 for the parts outside the CDR3, the full variable domain is EAGVTQFPSHSVIEKGQTVTLRCDPISGHDNLYWYRRVMGKEIKFLLHFVKESKQDESGMPNNRFLAERTGGTYSTLKVQPAELEDSGVYFCASSPSRQQGTQYFGPGTRLLVL.

The chain links TRBV4-3 to TRBJ2-2; 10 bases match TRBD2. This CDR3 is 15 amino acids long. Unmatched junction bases numbered 2, after V lost 4 bases and J lost 3 bases. Germline lookup yields CDR1 LGHNA and CDR2 YSLEER. Here the CDR3 DNA reads TGCGCCAGCAGCCGTAGCGGGGGGTACACCGGGGAGCTGTTTTTT. Translated: CASSRSGGYTGELFF.

J is TRBJ1-2 and V is TRBV6-5; 7 bases line up with TRBD1. Germline CDR1 reads MNHEY; CDR2 reads SVGAGI. There are 14 residues in the CDR3. J was trimmed by 7 bases and V by 2 bases; bases with no gene match: 7. The CDR3, as DNA: TGTGCCAGCAGTTACACAACAGGGGCGGGTGGCTACACCTTC. Protein product: CASSYTTGAGGYTF.

V and J are TRBV4-1 and TRBJ1-2, with TRBD1 as a possible D gene (5 bases). The V gene's germline CDR1 is MGHRA and CDR2 YSYEKL. This CDR3 comprises 15 residues. The V end was cut by 1 base, the J end by 8 bases, with 17 bases between. CDR3 DNA: TGCGCCAGCAGCCAAGGGGCTGGGGGAGGGGTAGGCTACACCTTC. Translating gives CASSQGAGGGVGYTF.

The rearrangement joins TRBV7-3 to TRBJ2-1, with unresolved D. Germline CDR1 is SGHTA and CDR2 is FQGTGA. The CDR3 is 13 residues long. V lost 0 bases to trimming and J lost 5 bases, with 5 bases between them. The CDR3 here is CASSLTSDNEQFF. In DNA, the CDR3 is TGTGCCAGCAGCTTAACGTCGGACAATGAGCAGTTCTTC.

Here the CDR3 DNA reads TGTGCCAGCTCAACGTCGATATCGGATTCACCCCTCCACTTT. Protein product: CASSTSISDSPLHF. V is TRBV18 and J is TRBJ1-6; D call uncertain. In germline, CDR1 is KGHSH, CDR2 LQKENI. The CDR3 has 14 amino acids. The V and J ends lost 5 bases and 8 bases respectively, with 13 bases between them. The variable domain in full, completed from reference TRBV18 and TRBJ1-6, reads NAGVMQNPRHLVRRRGQEARLRCSPMKGHSHVYWYRQLPEEGLKFMVYLQKENIIDESGMPKERFSAEFPKEGPSILRIQQVVRGDSAAYFCASSTSISDSPLHFGNGTRLTVT.

This chain links TRBV5-1 with TRBJ1-1; D gene uncertain. Germline lookup yields CDR1 SGHRS and CDR2 YFSETQ. CDR3 length: 14 residues. Trimming cost V 1 base and J 5 bases, with 12 bases left between them. CDR3 residues: CASSLQAIGTEAFF. CDR3 nucleotides: TGCGCCAGCAGCTTGCAGGCGATTGGGACTGAAGCTTTCTTT.

The chain joins TRBV30 to TRBJ1-5; D not certain. Trimming cost V 2 bases and J 7 bases, with 15 bases left between them. This CDR3 is built from 14 residues. CDR1 GTSNPN and CDR2 SVGIG come from the germline V gene (reference sequence). The CDR3 sequence: CAWSWGEGGQPQHF. CDR3 sequence (DNA): TGTGCCTGGAGTTGGGGAGAGGGTGGGCAGCCCCAGCATTTT.

This clone appeared once. The V call is TRBV11-2, the J call TRBJ2-1; unclear D gene. Trimming removed 2 bases at V and 2 bases at J, with 10 bases between. The CDR3 sequence is 15 residues long. Germline CDR1 SGHAT, CDR2 FQNNGV. CDR3 bases: TGTGCCAGCAGCTTAATGAGCCTAACCTACAATGAGCAGTTCTTC. This sequence encodes CASSLMSLTYNEQFF. Combining the CDR3 with reference TRBV11-2 and TRBJ2-1 gives the whole variable domain EAGVAQSPRYKIIEKRQSVAFWCNPISGHATLYWYQQILGQGPKLLIQFQNNGVVDDSQLPKDRFSAERLKGVDSTLKIQPAKLEDSAVYLCASSLMSLTYNEQFFGPGTRLTVL.

This rearrangement joins TRBV7-7 to TRBJ2-1, with 10 bases matching TRBD2. The CDR3 loop spans 16 amino acids. Trimming took 0 bases from V and 1 from J; bases not matched to a gene: 0. The germline gives CDR1 SSHAT, CDR2 FNYEAQ (reference sequence). CDR3 loop: CASSLASGGSYNEQFF. CDR3 in DNA: TGTGCCAGCAGCTTAGCTAGCGGGGGGTCCTACAATGAGCAGTTCTTC.

The chain's CDR3 is CASSTRSGGGYEQYF. The CDR3 coding sequence is TGTGCCAGCAGCACCCGGTCCGGGGGGGGCTACGAGCAGTACTTC. The gene calls are TRBV5-6 and TRBJ2-5; TRBD2 matches 8 bases. The J call may be wrong; the DNA end is better matched by TRBJ2-7. Germline CDR1 and CDR2: SGHDT and YYEEEE. The CDR3 contains 15 residues.